Listed below are T cell receptor beta chains from one sample, sequenced in a study of T cells after yellow fever vaccination. TCRdb recomputed calls from the 5' RACE reads with MiXCR, one row per CDR3 protein. The profile covers about 430,000 distinct CDR3 sequences, with around a sixth appearing a single time and over 15% taken by the ten largest. Sequenced here: PBMCs, sampled before the yellow fever booster vaccination. The receptors originated from a man between 18 and 35 years old who received the YFV17D yellow fever vaccine. CDR3s include the opening cysteine and the closing phenylalanine or tryptophan. D genes are given only for firm matches. The size field is filled for only some rows; it gives once, few, many or a size class.

clone size	CDR3 length	D gene	V gene	J gene	CDR3 protein	CDR3 DNA
-	13	-	TRBV20-1	TRBJ1-5	CSAWRGSNQPQHF	TGCAGTGCCTGGAGGGGGAGCAATCAGCCCCAGCATTTT
-	15	-	TRBV20-1	TRBJ2-1	CSARDARGAYNEQFF	TGCAGTGCTAGAGATGCGCGGGGAGCCTACAATGAGCAGTTCTTC
-	12	TRBD2	TRBV2	TRBJ2-3	CATGLATDTQYF	TGTGCCACGGGACTAGCAACAGATACGCAGTATTTT
-	14	-	TRBV5-1	TRBJ1-6	CASSLGQANSPLHF	TGCGCCAGCAGCTTGGGACAGGCGAATTCACCCCTCCACTTT
-	14	-	TRBV7-8	TRBJ1-1	CASSLGRRGPEAFF	TGTGCCAGCAGCTTAGGACGCCGGGGGCCTGAAGCTTTCTTT
-	15	TRBD1	TRBV5-1	TRBJ1-4	CASSSTGTGNEKLFF	TGCGCCAGCAGCAGCACCGGGACAGGGAATGAAAAACTGTTTTTT
few	15	-	TRBV9	TRBJ2-6	CASSAGYSGANVLTF	TGTGCCAGCAGCGCGGGGTACTCTGGGGCCAACGTCCTGACTTTC
-	15	-	TRBV9	TRBJ1-5	CASSVGGRGDQPQHF	TGTGCCAGCAGCGTTGGGGGTAGGGGGGATCAGCCCCAGCATTTT
-	14	TRBD1	TRBV2	TRBJ1-1	CASSVEAGGAEAFF	TGTGCCAGCAGTGTTGAAGCAGGGGGGGCTGAAGCTTTCTTT
few	14	-	TRBV6-2/TRBV6-3	TRBJ2-2	CASSGLPGTGELFF	TGTGCCAGCAGCGGACTCCCAGGGACCGGGGAGCTGTTTTTT
many	14	-	TRBV5-1	TRBJ2-3	CASRPGTSTDTQYF	TGCGCCAGCAGACCCGGGACCAGCACAGATACGCAGTATTTT
-	17	-	TRBV4-3	TRBJ2-6	CASSQGPGHSGANVLTF	TGCGCCAGCAGCCAAGGTCCAGGGCACTCTGGGGCCAACGTCCTGACTTTC
-	14	-	TRBV12-3/TRBV12-4	TRBJ1-1	CASRNGGGNTEAFF	TGTGCCAGCAGAAACGGAGGCGGGAACACTGAAGCTTTCTTT
many	12	TRBD1	TRBV10-3	TRBJ2-1	CAITDRANEQFF	TGTGCCATCACGGACAGGGCTAATGAGCAGTTCTTC
few	16	-	TRBV4-3	TRBJ2-3	CASSQGVGGHSDTQYF	TGCGCCAGCAGCCAGGGAGTGGGGGGCCACTCAGATACGCAGTATTTT
few	14	-	TRBV3-1	TRBJ2-2	CASTRAGEDGELFF	TGTGCCAGCACCCGGGCAGGGGAAGACGGGGAGCTGTTTTTT
many	16	-	TRBV4-1	TRBJ1-2	CASSQIIGLGRDGYTF	TGCGCCAGCAGCCAAATAATTGGACTGGGGCGGGATGGCTACACCTTC
-	13	-	TRBV23-1	TRBJ2-5	CASSREGGQTQYF	TGCGCCAGCAGTCGGGAGGGGGGACAGACCCAGTACTTC
few	12	-	TRBV7-3	TRBJ2-1	CASSLTAGKQFF	TGTGCCAGCAGCTTAACTGCCGGAAAGCAGTTCTTC
-	14	-	TRBV14	TRBJ2-5	CASSQVHRQETQYF	TGTGCCAGCAGCCAAGTACACCGGCAAGAGACCCAGTACTTC
few	17	-	TRBV28	TRBJ1-1	CASSLVFGTRGNTEAFF	TGTGCCAGCAGTTTAGTTTTCGGGACACGGGGAAACACTGAAGCTTTCTTT
-	12	-	TRBV6-2/TRBV6-3	TRBJ1-6	CATGPYNSPLHF	TGTGCCACCGGACCCTATAATTCACCCCTCCACTTT
-	15	-	TRBV6-1	TRBJ1-4	CASTTRRATNEKLFF	TGTGCCAGCACCACACGACGTGCAACTAATGAAAAACTGTTTTTT
many	14	-	TRBV5-1	TRBJ1-1	CASSLDGMNTEAFF	TGCGCCAGCAGCTTGGACGGAATGAACACTGAAGCTTTCTTT
few	14	TRBD1	TRBV27	TRBJ2-1	CASSFRQGDNEQFF	TGTGCCAGCAGTTTCCGCCAGGGGGACAATGAGCAGTTCTTC
-	16	-	TRBV4-2	TRBJ2-1	CASSQEGHGVIDEQFF	TGTGCCAGCAGCCAAGAGGGTCATGGCGTCATCGATGAGCAGTTCTTC